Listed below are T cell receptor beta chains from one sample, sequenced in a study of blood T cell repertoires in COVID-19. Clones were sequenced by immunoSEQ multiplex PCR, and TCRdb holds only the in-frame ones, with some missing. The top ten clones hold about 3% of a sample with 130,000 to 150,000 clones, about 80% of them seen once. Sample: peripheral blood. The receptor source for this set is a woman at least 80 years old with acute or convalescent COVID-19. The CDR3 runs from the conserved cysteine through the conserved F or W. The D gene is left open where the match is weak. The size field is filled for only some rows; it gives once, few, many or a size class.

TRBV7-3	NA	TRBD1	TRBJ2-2	CASSPTGGANTGELFF	TGTGCCAGCAGCCCGACAGGGGGCGCGAACACCGGGGAGCTGTTTTTT
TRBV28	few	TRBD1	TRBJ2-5	CASSFPGTGGAETQYF	TGTGCCAGCAGTTTTCCCGGGACAGGGGGCGCGGAGACCCAGTACTTC
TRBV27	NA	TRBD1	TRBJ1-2	CASSFRTGGNYGYTF	TGTGCCAGCAGTTTCCGGACAGGGGGAAACTATGGCTACACCTTC
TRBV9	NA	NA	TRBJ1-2	CASSVDGVYGYTF	TGTGCCAGCAGCGTAGACGGAGTCTATGGCTACACCTTC
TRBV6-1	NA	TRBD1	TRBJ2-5	CASSDGQGETQYF	TGTGCCAGCAGTGACGGACAGGGAGAGACCCAGTACTTC
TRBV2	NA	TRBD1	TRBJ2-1	CVSSEGGRQGYGNEQFF	TGTGTCAGCAGTGAAGGCGGCAGACAGGGCTATGGGAATGAGCAGTTCTTC
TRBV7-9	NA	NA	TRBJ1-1	CASSLAGQGGDTEAFF	TGTGCCAGCAGCTTAGCCGGGCAGGGTGGGGACACTGAAGCTTTCTTT
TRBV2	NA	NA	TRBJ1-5	CASNQGNQPQHF	TGTGCCAGCAACCAGGGCAATCAGCCCCAGCATTTT
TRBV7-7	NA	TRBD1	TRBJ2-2	CASSRGTGETGELFF	TGTGCTAGCAGCCGCGGGACAGGGGAAACCGGGGAGCTGTTTTTT
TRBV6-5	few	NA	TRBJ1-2	CASSVNRDGYTF	TGTGCCAGCAGCGTGAACAGGGATGGCTACACCTTC
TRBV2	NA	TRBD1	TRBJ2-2	CASSETGVGELFF	TGTGCCAGCAGTGAAACAGGGGTCGGGGAGCTGTTTTTT
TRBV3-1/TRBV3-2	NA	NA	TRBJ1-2	CASSQNWGQGGYTF	TGTGCCAGCAGCCAAAACTGGGGGCAAGGGGGCTACACCTTC
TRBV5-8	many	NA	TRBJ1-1	CASSFAGGEAFF	TGTGCCAGCAGCTTCGCCGGGGGAGAAGCTTTCTTT
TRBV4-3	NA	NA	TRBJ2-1	CASSQDRASASSYNEQFF	TGCGCCAGCAGCCAAGATAGGGCTAGCGCGAGCTCCTACAATGAGCAGTTCTTC
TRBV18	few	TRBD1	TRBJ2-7	CASSSGQGSSYEQYF	TGTGCCAGCTCATCGGGACAGGGGAGCTCCTACGAGCAGTACTTC
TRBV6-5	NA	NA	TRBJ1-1	CASSPTGNPEAFF	TGTGCCAGCAGTCCCACGGGTAACCCTGAAGCTTTCTTT
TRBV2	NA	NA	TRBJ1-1	CASFEDMNTEAFF	TGTGCCAGCTTTGAGGACATGAACACTGAAGCTTTCTTT
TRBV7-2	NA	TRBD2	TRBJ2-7	CASSPSGRGGYEQYF	TGTGCCAGCAGCCCGTCGGGGCGGGGGGGCTACGAGCAGTACTTC
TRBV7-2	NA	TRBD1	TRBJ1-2	CASSPGGAGRTNYGYTF	TGTGCCAGCAGCCCAGGGGGTGCGGGTCGTACTAACTATGGCTACACCTTC
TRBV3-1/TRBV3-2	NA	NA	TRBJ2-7	CASSQANAVDEQYF	TGTGCCAGCAGCCAAGCAAACGCGGTTGACGAGCAGTACTTC
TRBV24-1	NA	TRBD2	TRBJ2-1	CATSDSYGGVDEQFF	TGTGCCACCAGTGATTCGTACGGGGGGGTCGATGAGCAGTTCTTC
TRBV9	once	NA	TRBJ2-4	CASSTLEDSSVQYF	TGTGCCAGCAGCACCTTAGAGGATTCGTCGGTTCAGTACTTC
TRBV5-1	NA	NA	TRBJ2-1	CASSLAGDGDNEQFF	TGCGCCAGCAGCTTGGCGGGCGACGGGGACAATGAGCAGTTCTTC
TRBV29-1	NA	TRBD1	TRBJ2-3	CSAGTGTDTQYF	TGCAGCGCCGGGACAGGGACAGATACGCAGTATTTT
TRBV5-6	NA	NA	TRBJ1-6	CASSTDTISSYNSPLHF	TGTGCCAGCAGCACGGACACGATAAGCTCCTATAATTCACCCCTCCACTTT
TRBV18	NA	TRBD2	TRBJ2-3	CASSTLGRVADTQYF	TGTGCCAGCTCTACCTTAGGGAGGGTGGCGGATACGCAGTATTTT
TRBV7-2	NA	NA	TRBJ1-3	CASSSRQRSGNTIYF	TGTGCCAGCAGCTCCCGACAACGCTCTGGAAACACCATATATTTT
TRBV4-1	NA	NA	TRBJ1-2	CASSPGRRDSNYGYTF	TGCGCCAGCAGCCCCGGGAGGCGAGACAGTAACTATGGCTACACCTTC
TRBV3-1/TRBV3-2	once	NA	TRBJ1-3	CASSQESWSSGNTIYF	TGTGCCAGCAGCCAAGAGTCATGGAGCTCTGGAAACACCATATATTTT
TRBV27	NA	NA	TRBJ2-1	CASSPEVLVYNEQFF	TGTGCCAGCAGTCCTGAGGTATTGGTTTACAATGAGCAGTTCTTC
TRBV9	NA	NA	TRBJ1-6	CASSVRPADNSPLHF	TGTGCCAGCAGCGTGAGGCCAGCTGATAATTCACCCCTCCACTTT
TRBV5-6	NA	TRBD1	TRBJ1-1	CASRGGTGGFTEAFF	TGTGCCAGCAGGGGCGGGACAGGGGGTTTCACTGAAGCTTTCTTT
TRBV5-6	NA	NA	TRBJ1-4	CASSYDSVGKLFF	TGTGCCAGCAGCTACGACAGTGTCGGAAAACTGTTTTTT
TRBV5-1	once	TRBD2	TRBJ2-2	CASSLIGGSNTGELFF	TGCGCCAGCAGCCTTATCGGGGGGTCCAACACCGGGGAGCTGTTTTTT
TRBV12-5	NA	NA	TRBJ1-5	CASGTNTGGYSNQPQHF	TGTGCTAGTGGAACGAATACCGGAGGGTATAGCAATCAGCCCCAGCATTTT
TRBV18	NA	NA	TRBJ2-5	CASSVGRETQYF	TGTGCCAGCTCAGTAGGGAGAGAGACCCAGTACTTC
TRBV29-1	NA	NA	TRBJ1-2	CSVERGNHGYTF	TGCAGCGTTGAACGGGGGAACCATGGCTACACCTTC
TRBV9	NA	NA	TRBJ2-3	CASSRSPGGTDTQYF	TGTGCCAGCAGCCGCTCCCCCGGGGGCACAGATACGCAGTATTTT
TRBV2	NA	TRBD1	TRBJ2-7	CASSGATGNRDEQYF	TGTGCCAGCAGTGGGGCGACAGGGAATCGGGACGAGCAGTACTTC